What follows are 19 T cell receptor beta chains derived from one specimen sequenced in a study of control samples from healthy donors and cancer patients. Sequencing was performed with immunoSEQ multiplex PCR; in TCRdb, only in-frame clones are kept and a portion is missing. The sample yields tens of thousands of clones, under 90% seen once. The sample taken for sequencing was PBMCs. All receptors derive from a woman in her forties or fifties with colorectal cancer.

The genes are TRBV19 and TRBJ2-5; 9 bases map to TRBD1. The ends lost 6 bases at V and 5 bases at J; junction bases unmatched: 4. The CDR3 runs 13 residues. Germline V gene sequence: CDR1 LNHDA, CDR2 SQIVND (reference sequence). The CDR3 nucleotides are TGTGCCAGTAGCGGACAGGGGTTGGAGACCCAGTACTTC. Protein: CASSGQGLETQYF.

V and J are TRBV5-6 and TRBJ2-2; D is uncertain. Trimming took off 5 bases at V and 1 base at J, with 3 bases between the two ends. There are 12 residues in the CDR3. Germline loops: CDR1 SGHDT, CDR2 YYEEEE. The CDR3 sequence: CASRKNTGELFF. CDR3 nucleotides: TGTGCCAGCAGGAAGAACACCGGGGAGCTGTTTTTT.

This rearrangement joins TRBV28 to TRBJ2-7; 7 nucleotides agree with TRBD1. This CDR3 has 15 amino acids. The V segment lost 3 bases and the J segment 2 bases; nucleotides outside the gene matches: 7. The germline CDR1 and CDR2 sequences are MDHEN and SYDVKM. CDR3 coding DNA: TGTGCCAGCAGTTTTTATGGGCAGGGGGCCTACGAGCAGTACGTC. Translating it yields CASSFYGQGAYEQYV.

This chain connects TRBV7-3 to TRBJ2-3, with 8 bases lining up with TRBD2. Germline CDR1 SGHTA, CDR2 FQGTGA. CDR3 size: 16 residues. V lost 2 bases to trimming and J lost 5 bases; unmatched junction nucleotides: 9. The CDR3, as DNA: TGTGCCAGCAGCTTAGCCGGGACTAGTTCTCTAGATACGCAGTATTTT. It specifies CASSLAGTSSLDTQYF.

This chain joins TRBV2 and TRBJ2-1, with TRBD2 as a possible D gene (6 bases). The germline CDR1 and CDR2 sequences are SNHLY and FYNNEI. The CDR3 spans 13 residues. The V and J ends lost 7 bases and 10 bases respectively, with 17 bases between them. The CDR3 sequence: CASNKGTLLEQFF. The CDR3 region has the DNA TGTGCCAGCAACAAAGGGACTCTCCTCGAGCAGTTCTTC.

This rearrangement joins TRBV28 to TRBJ1-2; no clear D gene. Between the trimmed V and J ends, which lost 3 bases and 4 bases, there was a span of 6 bases. The CDR3 consists of 12 residues. Germline CDR1 is MDHEN and CDR2 is SYDVKM. The CDR3 nucleotides are TGTGCCAGCAGTTTCTCGGGCTATGGCTACACCTTC. Protein product: CASSFSGYGYTF.

This clone was seen once. The gene calls are TRBV6-5 and TRBJ2-1; TRBD1 might be the D (6 bases). Trimming cost V 2 bases and J 0 bases, with 11 bases left between them. Germline V gene lookup returns CDR1 MNHEY and CDR2 SVGAGI. There are 16 residues in the CDR3. The CDR3 spells CASSYATGNSYNEQFF. As DNA, the CDR3 is TGTGCCAGCAGTTACGCTACAGGGAACTCCTACAATGAGCAGTTCTTC.

The gene calls are TRBV28 and TRBJ2-7, with D tentatively TRBD2 (5 bases). Germline CDR1 is MDHEN and CDR2 is SYDVKM. The CDR3 runs 14 residues. The V end was cut by 7 bases, the J end by 5 bases, with 18 bases between. CDR3 DNA: TGTGCCAGCACCAATTCAGCGGCTCCCCACGAGCAGTACGTC. Amino acid sequence: CASTNSAAPHEQYV.

The V gene is TRBV4-1, the J gene TRBJ2-7; D is unclear. The CDR3 extends over 16 amino acids. V was pared by 0 bases and J by 3 bases, with 15 bases between. CDR1 MGHRA and CDR2 YSYEKL come from the germline V gene. The chain's CDR3 is CASSQDAGLFYYEQYV. CDR3 DNA sequence: TGCGCCAGCAGCCAAGACGCCGGGTTGTTTTACTACGAGCAGTACGTC.

This clone was seen only once. The CDR3 loop is CASSNCYSGNTIYF. In nucleotides, the CDR3 is TGTGCCAGCAGCAATTGCTACTCTGGAAACACCATATATTTT. The chain uses TRBV21-1 and TRBJ1-3. TRBV21-1 is flagged as a pseudogene. The CDR3 consists of 14 residues.

J is TRBJ2-4 and V is TRBV6-5; maybe TRBD1 (5 bases). The CDR3 spans 16 residues. The V gene lost 2 bases and the J gene lost 1 base, with 12 bases spanning the gap. Germline loops: CDR1 MNHEY, CDR2 SVGAGI. The CDR3 DNA reads as TGTGCCAGCAGTTACGGGGCCTTTGCGGCCAAAAACATTCAGTACTTC. Its translation is CASSYGAFAAKNIQYF.

This clone was detected only once. The chain couples TRBV28 to TRBJ1-6; D ambiguous. Germline V gene data show CDR1 as MDHEN and CDR2 as SYDVKM. This CDR3 is 17 amino acids long. Trimming took 7 bases from V and 0 from J, leaving 16 bases between them. CDR3 loop: CASIPVSYGSYNSPLHF. The DNA for the CDR3 is TGTGCCAGCATCCCTGTCTCGTACGGCTCCTATAATTCACCCCTCCACTTT.

The sample holds one count of this clone. The rearrangement uses TRBV7-2 and TRBJ1-3; D ambiguous. Looked up from germline, CDR1 is SGHTA and CDR2 is FQGNSA. V was pared by 5 bases and J by 7 bases, with 9 bases between. The CDR3 totals 12 residues. DNA for the CDR3: TGTGCCAGCAGCGCGGAAGAGAACACCATATATTTT. The encoded protein is CASSAEENTIYF. Full variable domain (rest looked up from reference TRBV7-2 and TRBJ1-3): GAGVSQSPSNKVTEKGKDVELRCDPISGHTALYWYRQSLGQGLEFLIYFQGNSAPDKSGLPSDRFSAERTGGSVSTLTIQRTQQEDSAVYLCASSAEENTIYFGEGSWLTVV.

This chain joins TRBV7-9 and TRBJ1-2; possibly TRBD1 for D (6 bases). The germline V gene encodes CDR1 SEHNR and CDR2 FQNEAQ (reference sequence). The CDR3 sequence is 18 residues long. Between the trimmed V and J ends, which lost 2 bases and 7 bases, there was a span of 26 bases. The CDR3 nucleotides are TGTGCCAGCAGCTTATACCCGGACACTGGTTGGGGGCATCGTGGCTACACCTTC. It yields the protein CASSLYPDTGWGHRGYTF.

The rearrangement uses TRBV6-5 and TRBJ1-5; a possible D gene is TRBD1 (6 bases). This CDR3 has 14 amino acids. The V gene's germline CDR1 is MNHEY and CDR2 SVGAGI. V was shortened by 5 bases and J by 4 bases, with 12 bases between the two germline ends. CDR3 residues: CASSPATGNQPQHF. The CDR3 DNA reads TGTGCCAGCAGTCCAGCTACAGGGAATCAGCCCCAGCATTTT.

V usage is TRBV23-1 and J usage is TRBJ2-7; a weak D match, TRBD1 (6 bases). TRBV23-1 is classed as an ORF, of uncertain function. V was shortened by 1 base and J by 2 bases, with 18 bases between the two germline ends. This CDR3 spans 17 amino acids. CDR3: CASSQFEARTAAYEQYV. The CDR3 DNA sequence: TGCGCCAGCAGTCAATTTGAAGCAAGGACAGCCGCCTACGAGCAGTACGTC.

J is TRBJ2-2 and V is TRBV4-3, with D perhaps matching TRBD1 (5 bases). Germline loops: CDR1 LGHNA, CDR2 YSLEER. Trimming cost V 0 bases and J 6 bases, with 11 bases left between them. The CDR3 is 15 residues long. The CDR3 DNA reads TGCGCCAGCAGCCAAGAGGCAGGGATAGCCGGGGAGCTGTTTTTT. This sequence encodes CASSQEAGIAGELFF.

This clone showed up just once. V is TRBV12-3 or TRBV12-4 and J is TRBJ1-2, with a weak D call TRBD1 (5 bases). The ends were cut back, 8 bases at V and 8 bases at J, with 15 bases in the middle. The CDR3 is 12 amino acids. The CDR3 DNA reads as TGTGCCAGCCACATCCGGGACCGGGGCTACACCTTC. This sequence encodes CASHIRDRGYTF.

This chain joins TRBV24-1 and TRBJ2-3; 10 bases align to TRBD2. V lost 1 base to trimming and J lost 2 bases; unmatched junction nucleotides: 2. Germline assignment: CDR1 KGHDR and CDR2 SFDVKD. This CDR3 region has 16 residues. This CDR3 is CATSDLAGGSTDTQYF. The CDR3 coding sequence is TGTGCCACCAGTGATTTAGCGGGGGGGTCCACAGATACGCAGTATTTT.